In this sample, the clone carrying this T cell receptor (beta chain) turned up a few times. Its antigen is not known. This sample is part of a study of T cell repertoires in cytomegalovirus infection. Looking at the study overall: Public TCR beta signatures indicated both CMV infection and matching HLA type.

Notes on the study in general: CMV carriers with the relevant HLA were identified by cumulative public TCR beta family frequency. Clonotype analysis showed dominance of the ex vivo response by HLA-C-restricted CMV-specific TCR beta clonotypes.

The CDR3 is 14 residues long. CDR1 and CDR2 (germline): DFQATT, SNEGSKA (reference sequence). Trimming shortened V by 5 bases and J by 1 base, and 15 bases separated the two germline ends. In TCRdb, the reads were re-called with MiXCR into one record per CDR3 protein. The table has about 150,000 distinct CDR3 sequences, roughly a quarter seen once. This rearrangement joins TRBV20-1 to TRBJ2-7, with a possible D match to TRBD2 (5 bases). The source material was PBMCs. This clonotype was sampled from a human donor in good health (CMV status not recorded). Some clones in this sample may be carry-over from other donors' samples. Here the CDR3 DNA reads TGCAGTGCTGCCGAGACGGGGTTTTCCTACGAGCAGTACTTC. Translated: CSAAETGFSYEQYF.